This TCR beta chain was observed in a study of blood T cell repertoires in COVID-19. The overall study: Samples came from the United States, Italy and Spain, spanning acute and convalescent COVID-19.

Generated by immunoSEQ multiplex PCR, the TCRdb table keeps only in-frame clones and is missing some. The table lists fewer than 100,000 clones, roughly 88% of them singletons, with 40% to 55% in the top ten. Sequencing used peripheral blood. This clonotype originated in a human donor in a cohort sampled during active COVID-19.

This CDR3 reads CASSWGLEETQYF. The DNA of the CDR3 is TGTGCCAGCAGCTGGGGACTAGAAGAGACCCAGTACTTC. This rearrangement joins TRBV7-8 to TRBJ2-5; TRBD2 aligns across 8 bases. The germline V gene encodes CDR1 SGHVS and CDR2 FQNEAQ. J was trimmed by 3 bases and V by 4 bases; bases with no gene match: 1. This CDR3 is built from 13 residues.